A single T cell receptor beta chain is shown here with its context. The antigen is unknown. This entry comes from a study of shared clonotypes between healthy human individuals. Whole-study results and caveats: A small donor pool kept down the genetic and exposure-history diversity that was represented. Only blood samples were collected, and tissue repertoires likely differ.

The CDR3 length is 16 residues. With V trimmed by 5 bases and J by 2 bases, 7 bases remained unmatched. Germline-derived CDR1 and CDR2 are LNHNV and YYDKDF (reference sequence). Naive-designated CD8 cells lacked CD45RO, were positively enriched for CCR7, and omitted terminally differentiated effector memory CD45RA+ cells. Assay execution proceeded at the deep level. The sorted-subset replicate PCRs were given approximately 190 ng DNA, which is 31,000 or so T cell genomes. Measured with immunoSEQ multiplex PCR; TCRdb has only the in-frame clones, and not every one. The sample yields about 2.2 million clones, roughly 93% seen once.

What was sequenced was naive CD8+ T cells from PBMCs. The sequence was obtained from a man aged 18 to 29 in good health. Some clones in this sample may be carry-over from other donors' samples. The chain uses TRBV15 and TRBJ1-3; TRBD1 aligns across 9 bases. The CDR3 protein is CATSQVRDRAGNTIYF. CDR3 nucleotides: TGTGCCACCAGCCAAGTCCGGGACAGGGCTGGAAACACCATATATTTT.